The source of this TCR beta chain is a study of blood T cell repertoires in COVID-19. Study-level information: Samples taken during acute and convalescent COVID-19 were collected in the United States, Italy and Spain.

The V gene end was trimmed by 4 bases and the J gene end by 5 bases; junction bases not matched to a gene: 7. This CDR3 is built from 14 residues. Germline V gene lookup returns CDR1 SGHRS and CDR2 YFSETQ. Only in-frame clones appear in the TCRdb table, and some are missing; sequencing was by immunoSEQ multiplex PCR. The table includes tens of thousands of clones, 75% to 95% detected once. The origin of this receptor is a human donor with active COVID-19. The donor label of this sample is uncertain. The specimen was peripheral blood. This chain links TRBV5-1 with TRBJ2-5, with 8 bases identical to TRBD1. As DNA, the CDR3 is TGCGCCAGCAGCGCAGGACAGGGTCTGGAGACCCAGTACTTC. Translated, it gives CASSAGQGLETQYF.